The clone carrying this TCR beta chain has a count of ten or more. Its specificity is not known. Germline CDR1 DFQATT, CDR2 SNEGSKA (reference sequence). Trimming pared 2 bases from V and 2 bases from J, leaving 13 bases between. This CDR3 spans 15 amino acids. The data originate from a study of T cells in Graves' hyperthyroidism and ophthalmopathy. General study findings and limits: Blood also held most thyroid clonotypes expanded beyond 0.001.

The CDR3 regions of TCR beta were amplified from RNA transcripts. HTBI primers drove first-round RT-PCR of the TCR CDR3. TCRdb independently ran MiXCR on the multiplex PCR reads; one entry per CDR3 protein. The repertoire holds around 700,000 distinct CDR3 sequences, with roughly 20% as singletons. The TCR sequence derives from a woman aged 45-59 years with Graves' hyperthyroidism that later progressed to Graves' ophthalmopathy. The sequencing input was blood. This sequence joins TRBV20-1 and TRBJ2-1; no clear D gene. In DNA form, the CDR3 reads TGCAGTGCTAGACAGCCTAACCAACCCTACAATGAGCAGTTCTTC. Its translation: CSARQPNQPYNEQFF.